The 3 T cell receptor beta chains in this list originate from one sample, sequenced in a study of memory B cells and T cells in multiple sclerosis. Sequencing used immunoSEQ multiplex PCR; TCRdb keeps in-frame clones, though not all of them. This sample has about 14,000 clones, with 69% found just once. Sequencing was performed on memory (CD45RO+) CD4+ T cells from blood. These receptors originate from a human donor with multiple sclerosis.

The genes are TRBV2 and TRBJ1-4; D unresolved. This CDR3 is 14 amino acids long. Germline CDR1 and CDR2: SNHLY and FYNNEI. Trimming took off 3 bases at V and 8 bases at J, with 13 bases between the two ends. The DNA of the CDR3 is TGTGCCAGCAGTGAGGACCACCCGGGGGAAAAACTGTTTTTT. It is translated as CASSEDHPGEKLFF.

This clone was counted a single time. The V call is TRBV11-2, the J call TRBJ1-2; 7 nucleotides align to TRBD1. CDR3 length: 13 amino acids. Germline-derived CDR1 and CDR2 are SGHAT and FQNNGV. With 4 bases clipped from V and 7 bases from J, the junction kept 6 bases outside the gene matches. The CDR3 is CASSSTGVSGYTF. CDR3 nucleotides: TGTGCCAGCAGCTCAACAGGGGTGTCTGGCTACACCTTC. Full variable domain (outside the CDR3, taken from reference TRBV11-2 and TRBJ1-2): EAGVAQSPRYKIIEKRQSVAFWCNPISGHATLYWYQQILGQGPKLLIQFQNNGVVDDSQLPKDRFSAERLKGVDSTLKIQPAKLEDSAVYLCASSSTGVSGYTFGSGTRLTVV.

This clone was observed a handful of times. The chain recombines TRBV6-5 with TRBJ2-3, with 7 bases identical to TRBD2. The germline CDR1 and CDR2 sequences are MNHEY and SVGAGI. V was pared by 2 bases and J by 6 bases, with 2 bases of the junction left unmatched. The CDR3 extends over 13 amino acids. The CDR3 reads CASSYAGGDTQYF. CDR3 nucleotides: TGTGCCAGCAGTTACGCCGGGGGGGATACGCAGTATTTT.